The 18 T cell receptor beta chains in this list originate from one sample, sequenced in a study of beta chain features in type 1 diabetes. The investigators reverse transcribed all of the isolated RNA, so they sequenced expressed TCRB transcripts. TCRdb's copy holds only in-frame clones and misses some; the assay was immunoSEQ multiplex PCR. The table records around 340,000 clones, around a fifth of them present only once. Sequencing input: naive CD4+ T cells from blood. Source of these receptors: a woman under 30 in good health.

The rearrangement uses TRBV30 and TRBJ1-2, with 8 bases matching TRBD1. CDR3 length: 13 amino acids. Looked up from germline, CDR1 is GTSNPN and CDR2 is SVGIG (reference sequence). V shed 4 bases, J shed 7 bases, and the junction held 8 bases outside the gene matches. CDR3 in amino acids: CAWTGQGLGGYTF. The CDR3 nucleotides read TGTGCCTGGACTGGACAGGGCCTGGGTGGCTACACCTTC.

The chain recombines TRBV7-9 with TRBJ2-5; 8 bases line up with TRBD1. This CDR3 spans 14 amino acids. Per germline, CDR1 SEHNR and CDR2 FQNEAQ (reference sequence). V lost 5 bases and J lost 5; bases outside the gene matches: 7. The CDR3 loop is CASSTRQGSETQYF. For the CDR3, the DNA is TGTGCCAGCAGCACCAGACAGGGGTCGGAGACCCAGTACTTC. Drawing the rest from reference TRBV7-9 and TRBJ2-5, the complete variable domain is DTGVSQNPRHKITKRGQNVTFRCDPISEHNRLYWYRQTLGQGPEFLTYFQNEAQLEKSRLLSDRFSAERPKGSFSTLEIQRTEQGDSAMYLCASSTRQGSETQYFGPGTRLLVL.

This clone has a count of ten or more. The V call is TRBV30, the J call TRBJ1-1; D is undetermined. CDR1 and CDR2 (germline): GTSNPN, SVGIG (reference sequence). The CDR3 has 12 residues. V was trimmed by 1 base and J by 5 bases, leaving 8 bases between them. Here the CDR3 DNA reads TGTGCCTGGAGTGGGGCAAAGACTGAAGCTTTCTTT. It is translated as CAWSGAKTEAFF.

The V call is TRBV7-2, the J call TRBJ2-7; 10 bases align to TRBD1. The length of the CDR3 is 16 residues. The trim removed 3 bases at V and 2 bases at J, leaving 7 bases unmatched. Per germline, CDR1 SGHTA and CDR2 FQGNSA. CDR3 protein: CASSFSGTGETYEQYF. In DNA form, the CDR3 reads TGTGCCAGCAGCTTCAGCGGGACAGGGGAAACCTACGAGCAGTACTTC.

This chain connects TRBV5-1 to TRBJ2-1, with 7 bases identical to TRBD1. After removal of 5 bases from V and 8 bases from J, the junction contained 13 bases not matched to a gene. The CDR3 consists of 15 residues. Germline V gene sequence: CDR1 SGHRS, CDR2 YFSETQ. The CDR3: CASRSTGSYTHEQFF. As DNA, the CDR3 is TGCGCCAGCAGGTCGACAGGGAGTTACACCCATGAGCAGTTCTTC.

V is TRBV11-3 and J is TRBJ2-2; TRBD2 aligns across 12 bases. This CDR3 contains 19 residues. CDR1 and CDR2 from the germline V gene are SGHNT and YENEEA. Trimming removed 3 bases from V and 0 bases from J; junction bases left unmatched: 8. Here the CDR3 reads CASSFTLAGGHANTGELFF. CDR3 bases: TGTGCCAGCAGCTTTACACTAGCGGGAGGCCACGCGAACACCGGGGAGCTGTTTTTT.

This clone was observed a handful of times. The chain has TRBV29-1 and TRBJ2-1; possible D gene TRBD2, 6 bases. CDR3 size: 14 residues. V was clipped by 3 bases and J by 2 bases, with 11 bases between them. Germline CDR1 and CDR2: SQVTM and ANQGSEA. The CDR3 loop reads CSVDGTGAYNEQFF. CDR3 nucleotide sequence: TGCAGCGTTGATGGGACTGGAGCCTACAATGAGCAGTTCTTC.

The table lists this clone with a few counts. The genes are TRBV9 and TRBJ2-5, with D possibly being TRBD1 (5 bases). The germline CDR1 and CDR2 sequences are SGDLS and YYNGEE. This CDR3 has 14 residues. V was pared by 4 bases and J by 0 bases, with 10 bases between. CDR3 loop: CASSTQEYQETQYF. The CDR3 DNA reads TGTGCCAGCAGCACACAGGAGTACCAAGAGACCCAGTACTTC.

There are a few counts of this clone. The genes are TRBV7-2 and TRBJ2-7; 7 bases are shared with TRBD2. After removal of 5 bases from V and 7 bases from J, the junction contained 5 bases not matched to a gene. Per the germline V gene, CDR1 is SGHTA and CDR2 is FQGNSA. The CDR3 contains 12 residues. The DNA for the CDR3 is TGTGCCAGCAGCCCCACTAGCGAGGAGCAGTACTTC. It translates to CASSPTSEEQYF. Variable domain in full (rest from reference TRBV7-2 and TRBJ2-7): GAGVSQSPSNKVTEKGKDVELRCDPISGHTALYWYRQSLGQGLEFLIYFQGNSAPDKSGLPSDRFSAERTGGSVSTLTIQRTQQEDSAVYLCASSPTSEEQYFGPGTRLTVT.

This clone was picked up a small number of times. This chain links TRBV19 with TRBJ1-2; no definite D call. Trimming took off 4 bases at V and 6 bases at J, with 15 bases between the two ends. Germline V gene lookup returns CDR1 LNHDA and CDR2 SQIVND (reference sequence). This CDR3 comprises 14 residues. As DNA, the CDR3 is TGTGCCAGTAGTACCGCCCCCAGACGGGATGGCTACACCTTC. Residues: CASSTAPRRDGYTF.

This clone was detected only a few times. The chain links TRBV5-1 to TRBJ2-1, with TRBD2 as a possible D gene (5 bases). This CDR3 comprises 14 residues. The V end was cut by 1 base, the J end by 8 bases, with 13 bases between. Germline CDR1 SGHRS, CDR2 YFSETQ. Here the CDR3 reads CASSLSEVADEQFF. CDR3 DNA sequence: TGCGCCAGCAGCTTGTCGGAGGTAGCCGATGAGCAGTTCTTC.

This chain connects TRBV30 to TRBJ2-7; TRBD2 agrees at 9 bases. This CDR3 has 13 amino acids. J gave up 7 bases and V 0 bases, and 4 bases lay outside the gene matches. Germline values: CDR1 GTSNPN, CDR2 SVGIG (reference sequence). The CDR3 DNA reads as TGTGCCTGGAGTGTGGCGGGGGGGTATGAGCAGTACTTC. Translating gives CAWSVAGGYEQYF.

This chain links TRBV4-1 with TRBJ1-1; perhaps TRBD1 as D (6 bases). Germline CDR1 MGHRA, CDR2 YSYEKL. The CDR3 contains 17 residues. Trimming pared 6 bases from V and 3 bases from J, leaving 23 bases between. CDR3 sequence (DNA): TGCGCCAGCAGACTTACAGGGAGAGGGGGTAGCGACACTGAAGCTTTCTTT. Encoded protein: CASRLTGRGGSDTEAFF.

This rearrangement joins TRBV5-4 to TRBJ2-1; 8 bases are a match to TRBD2. This CDR3 spans 16 amino acids. Per the germline V gene, CDR1 is SGHNT and CDR2 is YYREEE (reference sequence). The ends lost 4 bases at V and 4 bases at J; junction bases unmatched: 10. Written as DNA, the CDR3 is TGTGCCAGCAGCAATCCCAGCGGGGGCCGATACAATGAGCAGTTCTTC. It translates to CASSNPSGGRYNEQFF.

In this sample, this clone turned up a few times. The chain employs TRBV5-1 and TRBJ1-5; maybe TRBD1 (5 bases). The germline V gene has CDR1 SGHRS and CDR2 YFSETQ. Trimming cost V 0 bases and J 5 bases, with 15 bases left between them. The CDR3 is made up of 16 amino acids. The CDR3 bases are TGCGCCAGCAGCTTGGGGATAGGAGGGGCGGATCAGCCCCAGCATTTT. This sequence encodes CASSLGIGGADQPQHF. The full variable domain, completed using reference TRBV5-1 and TRBJ1-5, is KAGVTQTPRYLIKTRGQQVTLSCSPISGHRSVSWYQQTPGQGLQFLFEYFSETQRNKGNFPGRFSGRQFSNSRSEMNVSTLELGDSALYLCASSLGIGGADQPQHFGDGTRLSIL.

This clone has a handful of counts. The chain combines TRBV30 with TRBJ1-5; possibly TRBD1 for D (6 bases). The CDR3 runs 15 residues. Germline V gene lookup returns CDR1 GTSNPN and CDR2 SVGIG (reference sequence). Trimming pared 3 bases from V and 2 bases from J, leaving 14 bases between. CDR3 amino acids: CAWSIQGLGNQPQHF. CDR3 DNA sequence: TGTGCCTGGAGCATACAGGGTTTGGGCAATCAGCCCCAGCATTTT.

This clone appeared a few times. The chain employs TRBV4-1 and TRBJ2-3; D might be TRBD2 (6 bases). Trimming shortened V by 3 bases and J by 6 bases, and 28 bases separated the two germline ends. CDR3 size: 19 residues. Germline V gene sequence: CDR1 MGHRA, CDR2 YSYEKL. The DNA for the CDR3 is TGCGCCAGCAGCCACCTGGGCCGGGAGAAGGGCCACCGAGGGGATACGCAGTATTTT. This gives the protein CASSHLGREKGHRGDTQYF.

This clone has more than one count but fewer than ten. V and J are TRBV5-1 and TRBJ1-1; D may be TRBD1 (5 bases). Trimming removed 3 bases at V and 1 base at J, with 13 bases between. CDR3 length: 15 amino acids. CDR1 and CDR2 from the germline V gene are SGHRS and YFSETQ. DNA of the CDR3: TGCGCCAGCAGCTCTGACCCGGGGGGGAACACTGAAGCTTTCTTT. The encoded protein is CASSSDPGGNTEAFF.